A selection of T cell receptor beta chains follows, all from one sample in a study of T cells in Graves' hyperthyroidism and ophthalmopathy. One entry per CDR3 protein, called by TCRdb with MiXCR from the multiplex PCR reads. The top ten hold 13% of the sample, which has hundreds of thousands of distinct CDR3 sequences, approximately 15% seen once. What was sequenced was blood. The receptors derive from a man younger than 35 with Graves' ophthalmopathy. Both conserved end residues are part of each CDR3. Each record gives: D gene, V gene, CDR3 protein. The D gene is left open where the match is weak.

>.|TRBV29-1
CSVITGPNEQFF
>.|TRBV5-1
CASSLGDILTGELFF
>TRBD2|TRBV2
CASSPKAGGYEQYF
>.|TRBV20-1
CASGQETQYF
>TRBD1|TRBV18
CASSPFITGDNEQFF
>.|TRBV3-1
CASSQTAASYEKLFF
>TRBD1|TRBV19
CASRRDREGQPQHF
>.|TRBV7-9
CASSLGAGSGNTIYF
>TRBD2|TRBV24-1
CATSDRLAGGINEQFF
>TRBD1|TRBV7-9
CASSKTGMDYEQYF
>.|TRBV20-1
CSASPFSETDTQYF
>.|TRBV20-1
CSASQGTQYF
>.|TRBV4-1
CASSQADRYNEQFF
>.|TRBV6-1
CASSQPEERTEAFF
>TRBD1|TRBV3-1
CASSRGGRGYTF
>.|TRBV19
CASSSSSYTEAFF
>.|TRBV27
CASSLSWFGEYEQFF
>.|TRBV5-1
CASSLVSMHEQFF
>.|TRBV5-1
CASSLVHLEEQYF
>.|TRBV7-9
CASSPFSGDDYGYTF
>.|TRBV3-1
CASSQATRDEQYF
>TRBD2|TRBV7-3
CASSLNGGLAVLYNEQFF
>TRBD2|TRBV10-3
CASQTSGDQETQYF
>.|TRBV24-1
CATSDGLHGNTIYF
>.|TRBV6-8
CATPIPRGQETQYF
>.|TRBV4-1
CASSQAWQADAYEQYF
>TRBD1|TRBV11-2
CVSSLGQGGDEQYF
>.|TRBV7-9
CASRLGSPNPSPLHF
>.|TRBV24-1
CATSDAGFYNEQFF
>TRBD2|TRBV10-2
CATRSRLAGANEQYF
>TRBD1|TRBV14
CASSQDRGRIVSYEQYF
>.|TRBV20-1
CSARAKEQSNQPQHF
>.|TRBV2
CASGQQETQYF
>TRBD2|TRBV5-1
CASSSEGLGIGEQYF
>TRBD1|TRBV7-9
CASSETGVSPLHF
>TRBD1|TRBV29-1
CSVGGGYWDNEQFF
>TRBD1|TRBV6-1
CASTGQGAFSQPQHF
>.|TRBV20-1
CSARSSSLSSYNEQFF
>TRBD2|TRBV20-1
CSADRGSGAYEQYF
>TRBD2|TRBV30
CAWSVPPGGRNTGELFF
>.|TRBV25-1
CASSDEASNQPQHF
>.|TRBV3-1
CASSQGRAGLETQYF
>.|TRBV4-2
CASSQESEQYF
>TRBD1|TRBV5-1
CASSLVGRGSYNEQFF
>.|TRBV4-1
CASSQEAGHSPYEQYF
>TRBD1|TRBV2
CASSGLSGQGYSPLHF
>.|TRBV12-3/TRBV12-4
CASSLQSGGDGEQYF
>.|TRBV10-3
CAIAENSNQPQHF
>.|TRBV3-1
CASSKRQGEGETQYF
>TRBD1|TRBV5-1
CASSPGTGGYNSPLHF
>TRBD2|TRBV13
CASSVAGEPAYEQYF
>.|TRBV7-9
CASSLAQGDYGYTF